Described below is a single TCR beta chain sequence and its context. This record belongs to a study of blood T cell repertoires in COVID-19. Study overall: COVID-19 samples from acute and convalescent phases originated in the United States, Italy and Spain. The analysed material was cDNA or gDNA that came from T cells, B-cell-depleted T cells, or PBMCs.

Original analysis: It was from reference gene primer amplification that nucleated cell counts were estimated. Profiling relied on immunoSEQ multiplex PCR, and the TCRdb table lists in-frame clones only, not all of them. V, J and clone size derive from that table, while D and trimming were established from the DNA sequence. The profile shows about 160,000 clones, roughly four fifths of them singletons. The CDR3 covers 16 residues. The V segment lost 5 bases and the J segment 6 bases; nucleotides outside the gene matches: 12. Germline CDR1 is LGHNA and CDR2 is YSLEER. This receptor was obtained from a human donor in a cohort sampled during active COVID-19. Sequenced: peripheral blood. This sequence joins TRBV4-3 and TRBJ2-2; TRBD1 matches at 7 bases. CDR3 loop: CASSTTTGFYSGELFF. In nucleotides, the CDR3 is TGCGCCAGCAGCACCACGACAGGGTTTTATTCCGGGGAGCTGTTTTTT.